One sample yielded the 20 T cell receptor beta chains listed below, sequenced in a study of T cell clones after liver transplantation (dated by TCRdb to the late 2010s). Library method: the immunoSEQ multiplex PCR assay. TCRdb limited this immuneACCESS table to in-frame rearrangements with V and J called. A share of clones is missing; checked studies link under half to unresolved V genes, and the rest is unexplained. The sample table contains roughly 73,000 clones; only one count was recorded for about four fifths of them. Approximately 0.55% of the sample belongs to the ten largest clones. Sample time point, as interpreted from the label and publication: pre-transplant. This specimen was CD4+ T cells from blood, taken before liver transplant. The receptors originated from a human donor who received a liver transplant.

The sample holds one count of this clone. The V and J genes are TRBV19 and TRBJ2-5; 9 bases are a match to TRBD1. V trimming: 3 bases; J trimming: 4 bases; junction bases outside the gene matches: 9. Germline assignment: CDR1 LNHDA and CDR2 SQIVND (reference sequence). CDR3 length: 16 residues. CDR3 coding DNA: TGTGCCAGTAGTATTCTAACTACAGGGGGCTTAGAGACCCAGTACTTC. It specifies CASSILTTGGLETQYF.

The J gene is TRBJ2-2, the V gene TRBV6-5; D possibly corresponds to TRBD2 (6 bases). CDR1 and CDR2 (germline): MNHEY, SVGAGI. Trimming cost V 6 bases and J 6 bases, with 17 bases left between them. This CDR3 is 15 amino acids long. The CDR3 spells CASRRQGGGSGELFF. CDR3 DNA: TGTGCCAGCAGACGCCAGGGTGGAGGGTCCGGGGAGCTGTTTTTT.

The chain uses TRBV9 and TRBJ2-2; 8 bases are shared with TRBD2. The V segment lost 0 bases and the J segment 0 bases; nucleotides outside the gene matches: 4. Germline V lookup: CDR1 SGDLS, CDR2 YYNGEE. The CDR3 contains 17 residues. In DNA, the CDR3 is TGTGCCAGCAGCGTAGCTACTAGCGGATCGAACACCGGGGAGCTGTTTTTT. Protein product: CASSVATSGSNTGELFF. Variable domain in full (rest from reference TRBV9 and TRBJ2-2): DSGVTQTPKHLITATGQRVTLRCSPRSGDLSVYWYQQSLDQGLQFLIQYYNGEERAKGNILERFSAQQFPDLHSELNLSSLELGDSALYFCASSVATSGSNTGELFFGEGSRLTVL.

V is TRBV7-8 and J is TRBJ1-1; D unclear. This CDR3 is 15 amino acids long. Trimming cost V 5 bases and J 1 base, with 14 bases left between them. Per germline, CDR1 SGHVS and CDR2 FQNEAQ. The CDR3 DNA sequence: TGTGCCAGCAGCGCAAAGAGGGAGCGGAACACTGAAGCTTTCTTT. Its protein product is CASSAKRERNTEAFF.

V usage is TRBV19 and J usage is TRBJ1-1; weak D call: TRBD1 (6 bases). Deletions cut 4 bases from V and 4 bases from J, with 13 bases between. This CDR3 has 14 amino acids. Germline V gives CDR1 LNHDA, CDR2 SQIVND (reference sequence). CDR3 region: CASSRGGSATEAFF. The CDR3 DNA reads TGTGCCAGTAGTAGAGGGGGGTCGGCCACTGAAGCTTTCTTT.

The rearrangement joins TRBV5-1 to TRBJ2-5; 11 bases fit TRBD2. The CDR3 runs 16 residues. The germline V gene has CDR1 SGHRS and CDR2 YFSETQ. Germline trimming cut 3 bases from V and 5 bases from J; bases unmatched to any gene: 9. In nucleotides, the CDR3 is TGCGCCAGCAGCTCTACGACTAGCGGGGCAGGGGAGACCCAGTACTTC. The encoded protein is CASSSTTSGAGETQYF.

The chain couples TRBV28 to TRBJ2-3; 14 bases line up with TRBD2. Trimming took 5 bases from V and 2 from J; bases not matched to a gene: 12. The CDR3 has 19 residues. Germline V gene data show CDR1 as MDHEN and CDR2 as SYDVKM. Here the CDR3 reads CASSPLVGTSGRYTDTQYF. The DNA for the CDR3 is TGTGCCAGCAGTCCCCTCGTTGGGACTAGCGGGAGATACACAGATACGCAGTATTTT. The whole variable domain, remainder taken from reference TRBV28 and TRBJ2-3, is DVKVTQSSRYLVKRTGEKVFLECVQDMDHENMFWYRQDPGLGLRLIYFSYDVKMKEKGDIPEGYSVSREKKERFSLILESASTNQTSMYLCASSPLVGTSGRYTDTQYFGPGTRLTVL.

V usage is TRBV28 and J usage is TRBJ1-3, with D maybe TRBD1 (5 bases). Per the germline V gene, CDR1 is MDHEN and CDR2 is SYDVKM. Trimming pared 7 bases from V and 3 bases from J, leaving 16 bases between. The CDR3 sequence is 15 residues long. The CDR3 is CASTLPGADGNTIYF. DNA for the CDR3: TGTGCCAGCACCCTTCCCGGGGCGGATGGAAACACCATATATTTT.

This chain links TRBV7-2 with TRBJ2-2; 7 bases are a match to TRBD1. Germline assignment: CDR1 SGHTA and CDR2 FQGNSA. The CDR3 is 16 amino acids. V was pared by 5 bases and J by 4 bases, with 10 bases of the junction left unmatched. The CDR3 DNA follows: TGTGCCAGCAGCCCCCAGGGACAGAGGGTCACCGGGGAGCTGTTTTTT. This translates into CASSPQGQRVTGELFF.

The chain combines TRBV29-1 with TRBJ1-5; D is perhaps TRBD1 (6 bases). This CDR3 region has 14 residues. The V gene lost 4 bases and the J gene lost 5 bases, with 15 bases spanning the gap. Germline V gene lookup returns CDR1 SQVTM and CDR2 ANQGSEA. As DNA, the CDR3 is TGCAGCGTTGGGGGACACGGAGCCGATCAGCCCCAGCATTTT. Its translation is CSVGGHGADQPQHF.

The J gene is TRBJ1-1, the V gene TRBV29-1; D remains unclear. Between the trimmed V and J ends, which lost 3 bases and 1 base, there was a span of 6 bases. CDR3 size: 12 residues. Per the germline V gene, CDR1 is SQVTM and CDR2 is ANQGSEA. DNA of the CDR3: TGCAGCGTTGAGGCAGGGAACACTGAAGCTTTCTTT. It codes for CSVEAGNTEAFF.

The V and J genes are TRBV30 and TRBJ1-1; TRBD1 might be the D (5 bases). Trimming stripped 7 bases from V and 0 bases from J, with 18 bases between. Germline V CDR1 and CDR2: GTSNPN, SVGIG (reference sequence). The CDR3 length is 15 residues. The CDR3: CALGPPRSMNTEAFF. DNA for the CDR3: TGTGCCTTGGGACCGCCACGTAGCATGAACACTGAAGCTTTCTTT.

V gene TRBV7-2 combines with J gene TRBJ1-2; 7 bases align to TRBD1. Germline V gene sequence: CDR1 SGHTA, CDR2 FQGNSA. With V trimmed by 5 bases and J by 4 bases, 7 bases remained unmatched. This CDR3 spans 14 amino acids. The CDR3 bases are TGTGCCAGCAGCCCCCGGGACAGCTTCTATGGCTACACCTTC. Protein: CASSPRDSFYGYTF.

This chain uses TRBV2 with TRBJ1-1; no definite D call. Germline lookup yields CDR1 SNHLY and CDR2 FYNNEI. The V end was cut by 1 base, the J end by 2 bases, with 11 bases between. This CDR3 spans 15 amino acids. CDR3 amino acids: CASSEEAGRNTEAFF. DNA of the CDR3: TGTGCCAGCAGTGAAGAGGCAGGACGAAACACTGAAGCTTTCTTT.

The J gene is TRBJ2-2, the V gene TRBV18; no definite D call. Trimming stripped 3 bases from V and 6 bases from J, with 5 bases between. Germline lookup yields CDR1 KGHSH and CDR2 LQKENI. The CDR3 covers 12 residues. CDR3 in DNA: TGTGCCAGCTCACCGTTCGCCGGGGAGCTGTTTTTT. Its translation is CASSPFAGELFF.

The J gene is TRBJ2-1, the V gene TRBV15, with D unresolved. The CDR3 runs 12 residues. V gave up 0 bases and J gave up 9 bases, with 6 bases separating them. The germline CDR1 and CDR2 sequences are LNHNV and YYDKDF (reference sequence). DNA for the CDR3: TGTGCCACCAGCAGAGATCACGGTGAGCAGTTCTTC. Translating gives CATSRDHGEQFF. The whole variable domain, filled in from reference TRBV15 and TRBJ2-1, reads DAMVIQNPRYQVTQFGKPVTLSCSQTLNHNVMYWYQQKSSQAPKLLFHYYDKDFNNEADTPDNFQSRRPNTSFCFLDIRSPGLGDTAMYLCATSRDHGEQFFGPGTRLTVL.

The CDR3 sequence is CASSLMGPYNEQFF. The CDR3 region has the DNA TGTGCCAGCAGCTTAATGGGCCCCTACAATGAGCAGTTCTTC. V is TRBV7-2 and J is TRBJ2-1; D is undetermined. Per the germline V gene, CDR1 is SGHTA and CDR2 is FQGNSA. Trimming left V 2 bases short and J 2 bases short, with 7 bases between. The length of the CDR3 is 14 residues. Full variable domain (missing parts from reference TRBV7-2 and TRBJ2-1): GAGVSQSPSNKVTEKGKDVELRCDPISGHTALYWYRQSLGQGLEFLIYFQGNSAPDKSGLPSDRFSAERTGGSVSTLTIQRTQQEDSAVYLCASSLMGPYNEQFFGPGTRLTVL.

Turning to this clone: Distinct nucleotide sequences in the sample also encode this CDR3. J is TRBJ1-1 and V is TRBV7-9; D is perhaps TRBD1 (6 bases). The CDR3 loop spans 13 amino acids. CDR1 is SEHNR and CDR2 is FQNEAQ in the germline V gene (reference sequence). V lost 4 bases, J lost 5 bases, and 11 bases lay in between. CDR3: CASSYTGRTEAFF. The CDR3 nucleotides read TGTGCCAGCAGCTACACAGGGAGGACTGAAGCTTTCTTT.

This rearrangement joins TRBV5-1 to TRBJ2-7; D not certain. Germline-derived CDR1 and CDR2 are SGHRS and YFSETQ. V was clipped by 4 bases and J by 2 bases, with 4 bases between them. CDR3 size: 11 residues. The CDR3 reads CASSETYEQYF. DNA of the CDR3: TGCGCCAGCAGCGAAACCTACGAGCAGTACTTC.

The chain joins TRBV7-8 to TRBJ1-4; D remains ambiguous. CDR1 and CDR2 (germline): SGHVS, FQNEAQ. Trimming removed 5 bases from V and 7 bases from J, with 14 bases in between. The CDR3 has 14 amino acids. The CDR3 spells CASSPAEGGEKLFF. The CDR3 bases are TGTGCCAGCAGCCCAGCCGAAGGCGGTGAAAAACTGTTTTTT. Variable domain in full (rest from reference TRBV7-8 and TRBJ1-4): GAGVSQSPRYKVAKRGQDVALRCDPISGHVSLFWYQQALGQGPEFLTYFQNEAQLDKSGLPSDRFFAERPEGSVSTLKIQRTQQEDSAVYLCASSPAEGGEKLFFGSGTQLSVL.